The present T cell receptor (beta chain) was sequenced within a study of shared clonotypes between healthy human individuals. On the study more broadly: The study used three CD4 naive, three CD4 memory, two CD8 naive and one CD8 memory plate per donor.

V was cut by 3 bases and J by 2 bases, with 16 bases left in between. The CDR3 totals 16 residues. Looked up from germline, CDR1 is SGHNT and CDR2 is YYREEE (reference sequence). Study conclusions and caveats: Memory subsets generally showed lower estimated richness than naive subsets. Clonotypes that were shared across a handful of donors made up approximately 5% of naive CD4 clonotypes.

The donor cohort consisted entirely of Caucasian adults residing in Nashville, Tennessee. TCRdb's copy holds only in-frame clones and misses some; the assay was immunoSEQ multiplex PCR. The sample has about 960,000 clones; 70% to 85% are singletons. Details on this clone: Its antigen is as yet unknown.

The sample taken for sequencing was memory CD4+ T cells sorted from blood. Described subset: CD45RA-negative fraction. The gene calls are TRBV5-4 and TRBJ2-3, with D possibly TRBD1 on 6 matching bases. The sequence derives from a man aged 18-30 years in good health. CDR3 nucleotides: TGTGCCAGCAGCTACCCGCCGGGACACCTCACAGATACGCAGTATTTT. This translates into CASSYPPGHLTDTQYF.